This T cell receptor beta chain comes out of a study of CD8+ T cells in alopecia areata. This CDR3 has 16 amino acids. V trimming: 5 bases; J trimming: 2 bases; junction bases outside the gene matches: 6. Germline CDR1 FNHDT, CDR2 SITEND (reference sequence). Extracted from the samples, RNA was reverse transcribed into cDNA to serve as the sequencing template. TCRdb's copy holds only in-frame clones and misses some; the assay was immunoSEQ multiplex PCR. Observed in the sample are 270,000 or so clones, none of them singletons. Regarding this clone: Gene labels here are mouse ones. The read terminates 4 residues ahead of where the CDR3 ends, so the germline J gene completes it.

Scientists pooled cutaneous lymph node cells and sorted them on CD4, CD8alpha, NKG2D, NKG2ACE and other markers. This receptor was identified in a C3H/HeJ mouse with alopecia areata. Strain MHC haplotype: H2-k. The chain carries TRBV19 and TRBJ2-1; TRBD2 agrees at 11 bases. The sample taken for sequencing was CD4+ T cells sorted from a lymph node. The sequenced part of the CDR3 DNA is TGTGCCAGCAGCCCCGGACTGGGGGGCGACTATGCT. Its translation is CASSPGLGGDYA. The entire CDR3 sequence reads CASSPGLGGDYAEQFF.